A selection of T cell receptor beta chains follows, all from one sample in a study of shared clonotypes between healthy human individuals. Sequencing used immunoSEQ multiplex PCR; TCRdb keeps in-frame clones, though not all of them. The table shows under 700,000 clones, with around 95% occurring only once. The sequencing sample was made of naive CD8+ T cells sorted from blood. The origin of the receptors is a young woman in good health. The CDR3 runs from the conserved cysteine through the conserved F or W. A D gene is named only where the DNA matches it firmly. The size field is filled for only some rows; it gives once, few, many or a size class.

D gene: TRBD2
J gene: TRBJ2-2
clone size: .
V gene: TRBV9
CDR3 protein: CASSELAAYDTGELFF
CDR3 DNA: TGTGCCAGCAGCGAACTAGCGGCCTACGACACCGGGGAGCTGTTTTTT

D gene: .
J gene: TRBJ2-6
clone size: once
V gene: TRBV28
CDR3 protein: CASSLQFSGANVLTF
CDR3 DNA: TGTGCCAGCAGTTTGCAGTTCTCTGGGGCCAACGTCCTGACTTTC

D gene: .
J gene: TRBJ2-7
clone size: .
V gene: TRBV25-1
CDR3 protein: CASRGGRVSDEQYF
CDR3 DNA: TGTGCCAGCAGAGGTGGAAGGGTATCTGACGAGCAGTACTTC

D gene: TRBD2
J gene: TRBJ2-1
clone size: .
V gene: TRBV2
CDR3 protein: CASRPGLAGSNEQFF
CDR3 DNA: TGTGCCAGCAGGCCGGGACTAGCGGGAAGCAATGAGCAGTTCTTC

D gene: TRBD2
J gene: TRBJ2-7
clone size: once
V gene: TRBV28
CDR3 protein: CASSLVLAGTYEQYF
CDR3 DNA: TGTGCCAGCAGTTTGGTACTAGCGGGAACCTACGAGCAGTACTTC

D gene: TRBD1
J gene: TRBJ2-1
clone size: .
V gene: TRBV27
CDR3 protein: CASSSRDRAYNEQFF
CDR3 DNA: TGTGCCAGCAGTTCCCGGGACAGGGCCTACAATGAGCAGTTCTTC

D gene: .
J gene: TRBJ2-7
clone size: .
V gene: TRBV29-1
CDR3 protein: CSVDGLPYEQYF
CDR3 DNA: TGCAGCGTTGACGGACTACCCTACGAGCAGTACTTC

D gene: .
J gene: TRBJ2-5
clone size: .
V gene: TRBV7-8
CDR3 protein: CASSLRVGPETQYF
CDR3 DNA: TGTGCCAGCAGCTTAAGGGTAGGCCCAGAGACCCAGTACTTC

D gene: .
J gene: TRBJ2-7
clone size: .
V gene: TRBV25-1
CDR3 protein: CASSVYSGANYEQYF
CDR3 DNA: TGTGCCAGCAGTGTATATTCCGGGGCGAACTACGAGCAGTACTTC

D gene: .
J gene: TRBJ2-1
clone size: .
V gene: TRBV9
CDR3 protein: CASREWIKGDEQFF
CDR3 DNA: TGTGCCAGCAGAGAATGGATCAAGGGCGACGAGCAGTTCTTC

D gene: TRBD1
J gene: TRBJ2-3
clone size: .
V gene: TRBV30
CDR3 protein: CAWSRLPGQWDTQYF
CDR3 DNA: TGTGCCTGGAGTCGACTACCGGGACAGTGGGATACGCAGTATTTT

D gene: TRBD2
J gene: TRBJ2-2
clone size: many
V gene: TRBV27
CDR3 protein: CASSPGLAGDDGELFF
CDR3 DNA: TGTGCCAGCAGCCCGGGACTAGCGGGAGATGACGGGGAGCTGTTTTTT

D gene: .
J gene: TRBJ2-7
clone size: once
V gene: TRBV28
CDR3 protein: CASSKLVSYEQYF
CDR3 DNA: TGTGCCAGCAGTAAACTAGTTTCCTACGAGCAGTACTTC

D gene: .
J gene: TRBJ2-7
clone size: .
V gene: TRBV7-9
CDR3 protein: CASSSRPSSYEQYF
CDR3 DNA: TGTGCCAGCAGCTCCAGACCGAGCTCCTACGAGCAGTACTTC

D gene: TRBD1
J gene: TRBJ1-5
clone size: .
V gene: TRBV27
CDR3 protein: CASSLGTGHQPQHF
CDR3 DNA: TGTGCCAGCAGTTTGGGGACAGGTCATCAGCCCCAGCATTTT

D gene: .
J gene: TRBJ2-3
clone size: .
V gene: TRBV7-9
CDR3 protein: CASSSQGDTQYF
CDR3 DNA: TGTGCCAGCAGCTCCCAGGGAGATACGCAGTATTTT

D gene: .
J gene: TRBJ1-1
clone size: .
V gene: TRBV28
CDR3 protein: CASSNREYLQGTEAFF
CDR3 DNA: TGTGCCAGCAGTAACAGGGAGTACCTTCAGGGCACTGAAGCTTTCTTT

D gene: .
J gene: TRBJ1-5
clone size: .
V gene: TRBV27
CDR3 protein: CASGLFYHQPQHF
CDR3 DNA: TGTGCCAGCGGGCTCTTTTATCACCAGCCCCAGCATTTT

D gene: .
J gene: TRBJ2-7
clone size: .
V gene: TRBV15
CDR3 protein: CATSRVLIGSGEQYF
CDR3 DNA: TGTGCCACCAGCAGAGTCCTAATAGGTTCGGGCGAGCAGTACTTC

D gene: .
J gene: TRBJ2-5
clone size: .
V gene: TRBV27
CDR3 protein: CASSFGPRAAETQYF
CDR3 DNA: TGTGCCAGCAGTTTCGGACCTAGGGCCGCGGAGACCCAGTACTTC

D gene: .
J gene: TRBJ1-5
clone size: .
V gene: TRBV28
CDR3 protein: CASSPRTDSSNQPQHF
CDR3 DNA: TGTGCCAGCAGTCCCCGGACAGATTCTAGCAATCAGCCCCAGCATTTT

D gene: .
J gene: TRBJ1-1
clone size: .
V gene: TRBV7-9
CDR3 protein: CASSSGATEAFF
CDR3 DNA: TGTGCCAGCAGCTCGGGGGCGACTGAAGCTTTCTTT

D gene: .
J gene: TRBJ2-5
clone size: .
V gene: TRBV18
CDR3 protein: CASSLSDTYQETQYF
CDR3 DNA: TGTGCCAGCTCACTATCTGACACCTACCAAGAGACCCAGTACTTC

D gene: .
J gene: TRBJ1-1
clone size: .
V gene: TRBV27
CDR3 protein: CASSLYWVGTEAFF
CDR3 DNA: TGTGCCAGCAGTTTATATTGGGTTGGCACTGAAGCTTTCTTT

D gene: .
J gene: TRBJ2-7
clone size: once
V gene: TRBV14
CDR3 protein: CASSRLPGHEQYF
CDR3 DNA: TGTGCCAGCAGCCGACTCCCGGGTCACGAGCAGTACTTC

D gene: TRBD1
J gene: TRBJ2-2
clone size: once
V gene: TRBV25-1
CDR3 protein: CASSGQGDTGELFF
CDR3 DNA: TGTGCCAGCAGTGGTCAGGGGGACACCGGGGAGCTGTTTTTT

D gene: .
J gene: TRBJ2-5
clone size: .
V gene: TRBV19
CDR3 protein: CASSIFGSDLYEETQYF
CDR3 DNA: TGTGCCAGTAGTATTTTTGGGAGCGATTTGTATGAAGAGACCCAGTACTTC

D gene: TRBD2
J gene: TRBJ2-4
clone size: .
V gene: TRBV29-1
CDR3 protein: CSVEVGTSPADIQYF
CDR3 DNA: TGCAGCGTTGAGGTAGGGACTAGCCCGGCTGACATTCAGTACTTC

D gene: TRBD1
J gene: TRBJ1-2
clone size: .
V gene: TRBV29-1
CDR3 protein: CSVWTGGRYGYTF
CDR3 DNA: TGCAGCGTTTGGACAGGGGGTCGCTATGGCTACACCTTC

D gene: TRBD2
J gene: TRBJ2-1
clone size: .
V gene: TRBV5-6
CDR3 protein: CASSLIAGVPYNEQFF
CDR3 DNA: TGTGCCAGCAGCTTGATCGCGGGAGTCCCCTACAATGAGCAGTTCTTC

D gene: TRBD2
J gene: TRBJ2-7
clone size: .
V gene: TRBV7-9
CDR3 protein: CASSPALAGHEQYF
CDR3 DNA: TGTGCCAGCAGCCCCGCGCTAGCGGGACACGAGCAGTACTTC

D gene: TRBD2
J gene: TRBJ2-7
clone size: .
V gene: TRBV11-2
CDR3 protein: CASSLGGLAGNSYEQYF
CDR3 DNA: TGTGCCAGCAGCTTAGGTGGTCTAGCGGGAAACTCCTACGAGCAGTACTTC

D gene: TRBD1
J gene: TRBJ1-2
clone size: .
V gene: TRBV11-2
CDR3 protein: CASSRARDRANYGYTF
CDR3 DNA: TGTGCCAGCAGCCGCGCCAGGGACAGAGCTAACTATGGCTACACCTTC

D gene: .
J gene: TRBJ2-3
clone size: once
V gene: TRBV7-8
CDR3 protein: CASSSTLGHQGGTDTQYF
CDR3 DNA: TGTGCCAGCAGCTCCACCCTGGGACATCAAGGTGGCACAGATACGCAGTATTTT

D gene: TRBD1
J gene: TRBJ1-5
clone size: .
V gene: TRBV11-2
CDR3 protein: CASSLETGPNQPQHF
CDR3 DNA: TGTGCCAGCAGCTTAGAGACAGGGCCCAATCAGCCCCAGCATTTT

D gene: .
J gene: TRBJ2-7
clone size: .
V gene: TRBV21-1
CDR3 protein: CASSKYPYEQYF
CDR3 DNA: TGTGCCAGCAGCAAATACCCCTACGAGCAGTACTTC

D gene: .
J gene: TRBJ2-5
clone size: .
V gene: TRBV5-6
CDR3 protein: CASSGETQYF
CDR3 DNA: TGTGCCAGCAGCGGAGAGACCCAGTACTTC

D gene: .
J gene: TRBJ1-1
clone size: .
V gene: TRBV28
CDR3 protein: CASNALLNTEAFF
CDR3 DNA: TGTGCCAGCAACGCCTTACTGAACACTGAAGCTTTCTTT

D gene: TRBD2
J gene: TRBJ2-1
clone size: .
V gene: TRBV13
CDR3 protein: CASSLGSSGNEQFF
CDR3 DNA: TGTGCCAGCAGCTTAGGTTCTAGCGGTAATGAGCAGTTCTTC

D gene: .
J gene: TRBJ2-7
clone size: .
V gene: TRBV27
CDR3 protein: CASGPGQSYEQYF
CDR3 DNA: TGTGCCAGCGGTCCGGGGCAGTCCTACGAGCAGTACTTC

D gene: .
J gene: TRBJ1-1
clone size: .
V gene: TRBV19
CDR3 protein: CASSIASHSNTEAFF
CDR3 DNA: TGTGCCAGTAGTATCGCCAGCCACTCGAACACTGAAGCTTTCTTT

D gene: .
J gene: TRBJ2-7
clone size: .
V gene: TRBV7-9
CDR3 protein: CASKEEGEEQYF
CDR3 DNA: TGTGCCAGCAAAGAAGAGGGAGAGGAGCAGTACTTC

D gene: .
J gene: TRBJ2-7
clone size: .
V gene: TRBV5-6
CDR3 protein: CASSYDRNPYEQYF
CDR3 DNA: TGTGCCAGCAGCTACGACAGAAATCCCTACGAGCAGTACTTC

D gene: .
J gene: TRBJ1-5
clone size: few
V gene: TRBV11-2
CDR3 protein: CASSLQGREPQHF
CDR3 DNA: TGTGCCAGCAGCCTACAGGGTAGGGAGCCCCAGCATTTT

D gene: .
J gene: TRBJ2-7
clone size: .
V gene: TRBV7-8
CDR3 protein: CASSIGTYEQYF
CDR3 DNA: TGTGCCAGCAGTATCGGGACTTACGAGCAGTACTTC